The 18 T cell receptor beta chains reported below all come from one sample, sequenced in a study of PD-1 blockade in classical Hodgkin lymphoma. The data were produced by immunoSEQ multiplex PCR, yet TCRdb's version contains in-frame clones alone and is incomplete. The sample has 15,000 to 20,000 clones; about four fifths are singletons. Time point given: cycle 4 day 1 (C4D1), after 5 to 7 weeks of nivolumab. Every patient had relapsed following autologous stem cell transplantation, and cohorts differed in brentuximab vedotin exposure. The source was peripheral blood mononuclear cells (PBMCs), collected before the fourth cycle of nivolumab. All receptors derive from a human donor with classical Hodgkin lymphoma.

The CDR3 DNA follows: TGTGCCAGCAGCTTAGGGGGGACAGACACCGGGGAGCTGTTTTTT. This encodes CASSLGGTDTGELFF. The V and J genes are TRBV7-9 and TRBJ2-2; 7 nucleotides line up with TRBD1. The CDR3 loop spans 15 amino acids. Germline V CDR1 and CDR2: SEHNR, FQNEAQ (reference sequence). V gave up 1 base and J gave up 3 bases; unmatched junction bases: 2. Full variable domain (outside the CDR3, taken from reference TRBV7-9 and TRBJ2-2): DTGVSQNPRHKITKRGQNVTFRCDPISEHNRLYWYRQTLGQGPEFLTYFQNEAQLEKSRLLSDRFSAERPKGSFSTLEIQRTEQGDSAMYLCASSLGGTDTGELFFGEGSRLTVL.

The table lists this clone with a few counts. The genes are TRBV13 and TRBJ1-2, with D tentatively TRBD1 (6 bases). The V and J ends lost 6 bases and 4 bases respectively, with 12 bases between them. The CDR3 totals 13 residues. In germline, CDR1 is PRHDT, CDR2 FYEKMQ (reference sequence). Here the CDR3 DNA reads TGTGCCAGCAGGCGGACAGAGGGCTATGGCTACACCTTC. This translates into CASRRTEGYGYTF.

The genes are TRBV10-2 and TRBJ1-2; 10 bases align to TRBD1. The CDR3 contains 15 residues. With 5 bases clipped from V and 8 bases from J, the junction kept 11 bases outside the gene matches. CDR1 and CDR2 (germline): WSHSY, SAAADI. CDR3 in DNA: TGCGCCAGCAGTCCTCCGGGACAGGGGAGGTACGGCTACACCTTC. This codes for CASSPPGQGRYGYTF.

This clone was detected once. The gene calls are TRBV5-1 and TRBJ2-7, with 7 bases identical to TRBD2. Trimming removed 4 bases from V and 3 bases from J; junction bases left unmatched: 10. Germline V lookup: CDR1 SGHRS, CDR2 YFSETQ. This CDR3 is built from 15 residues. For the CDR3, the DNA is TGCGCCAGCAGCCAATCCGGGGGGACCATCTACGAGCAGTACTTC. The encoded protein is CASSQSGGTIYEQYF.

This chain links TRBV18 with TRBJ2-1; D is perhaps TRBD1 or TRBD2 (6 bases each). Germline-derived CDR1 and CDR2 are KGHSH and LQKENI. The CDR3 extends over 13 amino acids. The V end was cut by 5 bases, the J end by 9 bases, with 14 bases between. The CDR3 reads CASSEVGGVEQFF. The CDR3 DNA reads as TGTGCCAGCTCAGAGGTGGGGGGCGTTGAGCAGTTCTTC.

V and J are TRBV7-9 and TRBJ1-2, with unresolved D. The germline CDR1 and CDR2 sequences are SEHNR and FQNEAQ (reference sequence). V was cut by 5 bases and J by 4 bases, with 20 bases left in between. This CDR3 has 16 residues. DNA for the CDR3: TGTGCCAGCAGCAGTGTACCACATGGAAAGACCTATGGCTACACCTTC. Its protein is CASSSVPHGKTYGYTF.

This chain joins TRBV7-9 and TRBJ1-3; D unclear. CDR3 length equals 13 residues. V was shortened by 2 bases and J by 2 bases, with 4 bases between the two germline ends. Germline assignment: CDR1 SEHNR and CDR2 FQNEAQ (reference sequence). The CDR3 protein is CASSLNAGNTIYF. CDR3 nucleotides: TGTGCCAGCAGCTTAAACGCTGGAAACACCATATATTTT.

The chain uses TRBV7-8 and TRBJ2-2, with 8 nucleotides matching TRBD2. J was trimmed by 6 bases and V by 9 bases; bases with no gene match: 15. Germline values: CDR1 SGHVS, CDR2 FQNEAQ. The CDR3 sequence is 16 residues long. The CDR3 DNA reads TGTGCCAGTACTACCCTCGGCGGGGGGATCTCCGGGGAGCTGTTTTTT. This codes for CASTTLGGGISGELFF. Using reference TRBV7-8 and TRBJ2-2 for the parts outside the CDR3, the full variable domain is GAGVSQSPRYKVAKRGQDVALRCDPISGHVSLFWYQQALGQGPEFLTYFQNEAQLDKSGLPSDRFFAERPEGSVSTLKIQRTQQEDSAVYLCASTTLGGGISGELFFGEGSRLTVL.

Here the CDR3 DNA reads TGTGCCTGGAGTCACTCTGACCCGACAGATACGCAGTATTTT. Protein: CAWSHSDPTDTQYF. The chain combines TRBV30 with TRBJ2-3; unclear D gene. The V end was cut by 2 bases, the J end by 3 bases, with 12 bases between. This CDR3 comprises 14 residues. Germline CDR1 is GTSNPN and CDR2 is SVGIG (reference sequence).

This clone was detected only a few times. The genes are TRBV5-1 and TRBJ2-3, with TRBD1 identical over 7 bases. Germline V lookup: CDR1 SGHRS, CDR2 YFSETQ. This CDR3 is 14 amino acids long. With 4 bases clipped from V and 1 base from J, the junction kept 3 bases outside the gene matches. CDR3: CASSVGQGTDTQYF. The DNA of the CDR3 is TGCGCCAGCAGCGTAGGACAGGGCACAGATACGCAGTATTTT. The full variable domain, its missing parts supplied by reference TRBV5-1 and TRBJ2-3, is KAGVTQTPRYLIKTRGQQVTLSCSPISGHRSVSWYQQTPGQGLQFLFEYFSETQRNKGNFPGRFSGRQFSNSRSEMNVSTLELGDSALYLCASSVGQGTDTQYFGPGTRLTVL.

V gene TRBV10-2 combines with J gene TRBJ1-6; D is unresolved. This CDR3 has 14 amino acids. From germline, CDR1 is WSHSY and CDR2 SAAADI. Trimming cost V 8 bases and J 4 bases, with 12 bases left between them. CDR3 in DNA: TGCGCCAGCGGCTTGACCCAATATAATTCACCCCTCCACTTT. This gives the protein CASGLTQYNSPLHF.

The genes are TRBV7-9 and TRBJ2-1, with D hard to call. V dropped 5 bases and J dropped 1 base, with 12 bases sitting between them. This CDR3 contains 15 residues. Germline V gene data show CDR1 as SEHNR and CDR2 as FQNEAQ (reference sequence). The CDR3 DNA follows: TGTGCCAGCAGCCTAGAAGGTAGTTCCTACAATGAGCAGTTCTTC. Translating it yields CASSLEGSSYNEQFF.

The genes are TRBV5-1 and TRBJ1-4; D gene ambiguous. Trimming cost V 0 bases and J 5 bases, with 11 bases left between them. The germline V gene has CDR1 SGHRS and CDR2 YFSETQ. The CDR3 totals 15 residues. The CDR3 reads CASSLGVQENEKLFF. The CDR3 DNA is TGCGCCAGCAGCTTGGGAGTCCAGGAAAATGAAAAACTGTTTTTT.

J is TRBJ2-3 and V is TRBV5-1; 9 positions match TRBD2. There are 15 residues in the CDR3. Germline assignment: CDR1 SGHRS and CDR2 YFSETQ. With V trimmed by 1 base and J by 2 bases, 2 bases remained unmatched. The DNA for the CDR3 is TGCGCCAGCAGCTTGCGCGGGGGGGCCACAGATACGCAGTATTTT. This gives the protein CASSLRGGATDTQYF.

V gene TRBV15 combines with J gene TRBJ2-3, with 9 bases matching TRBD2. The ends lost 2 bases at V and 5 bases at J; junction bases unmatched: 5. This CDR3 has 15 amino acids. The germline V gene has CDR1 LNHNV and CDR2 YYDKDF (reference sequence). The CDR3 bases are TGTGCCACCAGCAGACCGGGACTAGCTGGAGATACGCAGTATTTT. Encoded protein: CATSRPGLAGDTQYF.

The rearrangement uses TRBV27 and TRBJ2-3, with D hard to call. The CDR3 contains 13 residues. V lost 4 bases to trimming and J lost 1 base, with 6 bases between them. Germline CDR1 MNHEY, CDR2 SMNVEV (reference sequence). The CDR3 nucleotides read TGTGCCAGCAGTTCGCACCGCACAGATACGCAGTATTTT. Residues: CASSSHRTDTQYF.

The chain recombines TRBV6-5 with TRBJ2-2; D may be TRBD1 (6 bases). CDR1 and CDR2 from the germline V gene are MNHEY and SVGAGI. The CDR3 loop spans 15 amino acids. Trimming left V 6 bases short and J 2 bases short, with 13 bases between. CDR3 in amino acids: CASREPGQNTGELFF. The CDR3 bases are TGTGCCAGCAGGGAACCGGGACAAAACACCGGGGAGCTGTTTTTT.

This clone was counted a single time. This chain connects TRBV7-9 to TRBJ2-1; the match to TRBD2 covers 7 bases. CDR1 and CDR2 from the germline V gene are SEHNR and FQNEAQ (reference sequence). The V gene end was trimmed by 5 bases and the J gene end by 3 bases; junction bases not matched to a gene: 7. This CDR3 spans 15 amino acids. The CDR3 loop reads CASSPSGVNYNEQFF. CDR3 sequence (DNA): TGTGCCAGCAGCCCTAGCGGAGTAAACTACAATGAGCAGTTCTTC.